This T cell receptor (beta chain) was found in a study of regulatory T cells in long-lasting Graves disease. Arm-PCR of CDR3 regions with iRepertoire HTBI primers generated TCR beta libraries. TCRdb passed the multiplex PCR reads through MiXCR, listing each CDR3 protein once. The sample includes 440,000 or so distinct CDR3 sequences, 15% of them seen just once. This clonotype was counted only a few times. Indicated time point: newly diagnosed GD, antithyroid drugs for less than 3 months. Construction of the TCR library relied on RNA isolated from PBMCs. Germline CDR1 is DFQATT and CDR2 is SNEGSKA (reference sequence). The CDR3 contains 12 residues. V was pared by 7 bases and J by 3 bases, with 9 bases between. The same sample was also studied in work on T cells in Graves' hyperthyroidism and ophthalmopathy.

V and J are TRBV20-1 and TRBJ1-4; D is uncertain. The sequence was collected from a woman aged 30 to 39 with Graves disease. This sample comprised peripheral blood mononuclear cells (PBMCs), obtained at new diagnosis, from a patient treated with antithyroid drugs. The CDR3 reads CSVSGPNEKLFF. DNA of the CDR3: TGCAGTGTTTCCGGGCCTAATGAAAAACTGTTTTTT.